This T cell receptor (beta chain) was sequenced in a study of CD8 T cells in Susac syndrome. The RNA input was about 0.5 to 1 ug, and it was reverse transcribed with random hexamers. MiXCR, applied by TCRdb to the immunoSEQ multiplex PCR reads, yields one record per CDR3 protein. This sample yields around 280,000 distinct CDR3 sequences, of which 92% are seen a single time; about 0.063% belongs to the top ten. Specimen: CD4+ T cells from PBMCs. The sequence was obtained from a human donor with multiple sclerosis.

The DNA of the CDR3 is TGTGCCAGTAGTATGGGACACCTGAACACTGAAGCTTTCTTT. Its translation is CASSMGHLNTEAFF. The rearrangement links TRBV19 to TRBJ1-1; a possible D gene is TRBD1 (6 bases). V was trimmed by 3 bases and J by 0 bases, leaving 8 bases between them. CDR1 and CDR2 (germline): LNHDA, SQIVND (reference sequence). The CDR3 is made up of 14 amino acids. Full variable domain (rest looked up from reference TRBV19 and TRBJ1-1): DGGITQSPKYLFRKEGQNVTLSCEQNLNHDAMYWYRQDPGQGLRLIYYSQIVNDFQKGDIAEGYSVSREKKESFPLTVTSAQKNPTAFYLCASSMGHLNTEAFFGQGTRLTVV.